This TCR beta chain came from a study of shared clonotypes between healthy human individuals. Selected positively for CCR7 and CD45RO-negative, naive CD8 cells excluded terminally differentiated effector memory CD45RA+ cells. CDR1 is SEHNR and CDR2 is FQNEAQ in the germline V gene (reference sequence). CDR3 length: 12 amino acids. The ends were cut back, 1 base at V and 5 bases at J, with 5 bases in the middle. Repertoires were generated with immunoSEQ multiplex PCR, while TCRdb's copy carries only in-frame clones and drops some. The sample has about 680,000 clones, just over 90% seen once; the top ten hold approximately 22%.

This TCR was sampled from a man aged 25-45 years in good health. This chain links TRBV7-9 with TRBJ2-5; no definite D call. Sequences were obtained from naive CD8+ T cells sorted from blood. The CDR3, as DNA: TGTGCCAGCAGCTTAGGTGCTGAGACCCAGTACTTC. Protein sequence: CASSLGAETQYF.